The 14 T cell receptor beta chains below come from one sample, sequenced in a study of T cells after yellow fever vaccination. MiXCR, run by TCRdb on the 5' RACE reads, gives a single entry per CDR3 protein. This table has some 420,000 distinct CDR3 sequences, around 20% appearing once. This sample comprised PBMCs, obtained before the yellow fever booster vaccination. The receptors come from a man between 18 and 29 years old who received the YFV17D yellow fever vaccine.

The rearrangement joins TRBV5-8 to TRBJ2-7, with TRBD2 identical over 9 bases. V gave up 3 bases and J gave up 7 bases; unmatched junction bases: 5. Looked up from germline, CDR1 is SGHTS and CDR2 is YDEGEE. The CDR3 consists of 13 residues. This CDR3 is CASSSGLAAEQYV. CDR3 in DNA: TGTGCCAGCAGCTCGGGACTAGCAGCGGAGCAGTACGTC.

V is TRBV6-5 and J is TRBJ1-5; D unclear. The V gene lost 3 bases and the J gene lost 6 bases, with 6 bases spanning the gap. Germline values: CDR1 MNHEY, CDR2 SVGAGI. The length of the CDR3 is 12 residues. CDR3 amino acids: CASSYLGQPQHF. CDR3 DNA sequence: TGTGCCAGCAGTTATCTAGGTCAGCCCCAGCATTTT.

This clonotype was seen only a few times. The chain has TRBV3-1 and TRBJ1-2; maybe TRBD1 (6 bases). This CDR3 is 13 amino acids long. CDR1 and CDR2 from the germline V gene are LGHDT and YNNKEL (reference sequence). The ends were cut back, 4 bases at V and 6 bases at J, with 12 bases in the middle. The CDR3 DNA is TGTGCCAGCAGCCTACAGGGAGGGGATGGCTACACCTTC. This sequence encodes CASSLQGGDGYTF.

The V call is TRBV9, the J call TRBJ2-3, with D possibly being TRBD2 (6 bases). The CDR3 extends over 16 amino acids. Trimming shortened V by 4 bases and J by 0 bases, and 15 bases separated the two germline ends. Germline loops: CDR1 SGDLS, CDR2 YYNGEE. The CDR3 reads CASSPRDWPSTDTQYF. Here the CDR3 DNA reads TGTGCCAGCAGCCCCAGGGACTGGCCTAGCACAGATACGCAGTATTTT.

This clonotype was found a few times. The junction does not match germline at one end; this may be a read error. The chain joins TRBV6-2 or TRBV6-3 to TRBJ2-1; D remains unclear. In germline, CDR1 is MNHEY, CDR2 SVGEGT. This CDR3 is built from 12 residues. The CDR3 DNA is TGTGCCAGCATCAACCTCTACGATGAGCAGTTCTTC. Protein: CASINLYDEQFF.

This clonotype came up a few times. This chain connects TRBV6-5 to TRBJ2-3; TRBD2 is a possible D gene (5 bases). V shed 1 base and J shed 1 base, with 6 bases lying between them. This CDR3 has 14 amino acids. CDR1 MNHEY and CDR2 SVGAGI come from the germline V gene. The CDR3 protein is CASSYLRGTDTQYF. CDR3 DNA sequence: TGTGCCAGCAGTTACTTGCGGGGCACAGATACGCAGTATTTT.

The chain links TRBV18 to TRBJ1-2; D is uncertain. V was shortened by 6 bases and J by 8 bases, with 19 bases between the two germline ends. The CDR3 totals 14 residues. Looked up from germline, CDR1 is KGHSH and CDR2 is LQKENI. The chain's CDR3 is CASSPLGDDIGYTF. The CDR3 DNA follows: TGTGCCAGCTCGCCGTTGGGCGATGATATCGGCTACACCTTC. Together with reference TRBV18 and TRBJ1-2, the CDR3 gives the full variable domain: NAGVMQNPRHLVRRRGQEARLRCSPMKGHSHVYWYRQLPEEGLKFMVYLQKENIIDESGMPKERFSAEFPKEGPSILRIQQVVRGDSAAYFCASSPLGDDIGYTFGSGTRLTVV.

This clonotype was picked up one time. V usage is TRBV3-1 and J usage is TRBJ1-1, with D uncertain. V shed 3 bases and J shed 4 bases, with 6 bases lying between them. Germline-derived CDR1 and CDR2 are LGHDT and YNNKEL (reference sequence). The CDR3 spans 12 residues. The CDR3 here is CASSQSATEAFF. Written as DNA, the CDR3 is TGTGCCAGCAGCCAGAGCGCCACTGAAGCTTTCTTT.

The CDR3 nucleotides are TGTGCCAGCAGCTCTCGGGACAGGGGAGAGCAGCCCCAGCATTTT. It specifies CASSSRDRGEQPQHF. The chain links TRBV9 to TRBJ1-5, with 10 bases matching TRBD1. Germline CDR1 reads SGDLS; CDR2 reads YYNGEE. The CDR3 is made up of 15 amino acids. J was trimmed by 7 bases and V by 4 bases; bases with no gene match: 8.

This chain joins TRBV6-5 and TRBJ1-1, with 10 bases matching TRBD1. The J segment lost 8 bases and the V segment lost 5 bases, leaving 5 bases of the junction unmatched. CDR3 length: 13 residues. CDR1 MNHEY and CDR2 SVGAGI come from the germline V gene. The CDR3 DNA follows: TGTGCCAGCAGTCGACAGGGGGCGAAGGAAGCTTTCTTT. Translating it yields CASSRQGAKEAFF.

This clonotype was found many times. Its ends do not fully match the called genes, so a read error is possible. The V gene is TRBV5-1, the J gene TRBJ2-5; unclear D gene. Germline V CDR1 and CDR2: SGHRS, YFSETQ. The CDR3 consists of 11 residues. The CDR3 loop reads CASSFQETQYF. For the CDR3, the DNA is TGTGCCAGCAGCTTCCAAGAGACCCAGTACTTC.

V gene TRBV18 combines with J gene TRBJ2-1; 8 nucleotides line up with TRBD1. V shed 8 bases and J 7 bases; nucleotides not matched to a gene: 16. The CDR3 has 16 residues. CDR1 is KGHSH and CDR2 is LQKENI in the germline V gene. CDR3 sequence: CASVALDRERRNEQFF. CDR3 DNA: TGTGCCAGCGTTGCACTGGACAGGGAAAGAAGGAATGAGCAGTTCTTC.

The rearrangement uses TRBV2 and TRBJ1-1, with 8 positions matching TRBD1. This CDR3 contains 12 residues. The junction had 4 bases not matched to a gene; V was cut back by 5 bases and J by 8 bases. Germline V lookup: CDR1 SNHLY, CDR2 FYNNEI. CDR3 residues: CASSLDRGEAFF. The DNA of the CDR3 is TGTGCCAGCAGTTTAGACAGGGGAGAAGCTTTCTTT.

V is TRBV4-3 and J is TRBJ1-2; possibly TRBD1 for D (6 bases). Trimming cost V 0 bases and J 4 bases, with 15 bases left between them. The germline V gene has CDR1 LGHNA and CDR2 YSLEER. The CDR3 covers 16 residues. This CDR3 is CASSQDVPTGFYGYTF. The CDR3 DNA reads as TGCGCCAGCAGCCAAGACGTACCGACAGGCTTCTATGGCTACACCTTC.